This T cell receptor beta chain stems from a study of blood T cells in healthy people across ages (dated by TCRdb to between 2015 and 2016). General notes on the study: In model experiments, template switching captured roughly one uniquely barcoded TCR beta cDNA molecule for every two T cells. Donors were grouped into four age groups: young (average approximately 16 years), middle-aged (39), aged (approximately 58) and long-lived (just over 80). To avoid experimental bias, donors of different ages were randomly spread across the sequencing lanes. Using the same blood draw, the study looked at two additional independent replicas of 1 million unique cDNA reads for two donors, one aged 18 to 29 and the other aged 80 or older. Age-related changes in TCR beta repertoire diversity were measured in the study by deep sequencing normalized with unique cDNA molecular identifiers. Overall study outcomes, separate from this receptor: Since profiling was done on bulk unsorted PBMCs, naive and antigen-experienced compartments could not be conclusively compared. There was a strong correlation between observed TCR beta diversity and the percentage of naive T cells measured by flow cytometry. Observed TCR beta diversity per million T cells fell roughly linearly with age, and a significant reduction was already apparent by age about 43. Compared with the aged group, more naive CD4+ T cells, fewer expanded clones and increased TCR diversity were shown by the long-lived group, suggesting age selection. Estimates of total diversity based on one million sequenced T cells were considered lower bounds and underestimates. The CMV infection status of donors was not known, potentially confounding age-related changes in expanded clonotypes.

Sequences MNHEY (CDR1) and SVGAGI (CDR2) are obtained from the germline V gene. The trim is 6 bases for V and 2 bases for J, with a gap of 15 bases between the germline ends. From cysteine to phenylalanine, the CDR3 is 15 amino acids long. Only the CDR3 DNA stays, 45 bases, in frame from base 1. The method behind the library was 5' RACE. The instrument was an Illumina HiSeq 2500. A second PCR of about 6 to 11 cycles was run with a J-beta primer mix and a sample-barcoded 5' primer. A unique molecular identifier was introduced onto each TCR beta cDNA molecule by a template-switch 5' adaptor carrying 12 random nucleotides. Each sample yielded at least 3 million CDR3-containing paired-end reads. All of the RNA was converted into first-strand cDNA using the Mint cDNA synthesis kit, with a TRBC-specific oligonucleotide serving as the primer. Following uracil-DNA glycosylase treatment, all cDNA underwent a first 18-cycle PCR with the universal primers M1SS and BC2_uni_R. The paper's data handling went like this. For normalization, 1 million high-quality reads were randomly selected from each sample, with every read carrying a distinct molecular identifier. Instead of being binned into consensus sequences, reads that shared molecular identifiers were thrown out. CDR3 identification, clonotype clustering and error correction used MiTCR with a Q25 quality threshold and the strictest error-elimination algorithm. A nonparametric unseen species model with Euler transformation was used to estimate lower-bound total TCR beta diversity. TCRdb reworked the public reads: Q25 trimming with fastp, MiXCR clone assembly, productive beta chains retained. Rows are unified per CDR3 protein, each entry keeping the most common DNA and genes. The V and J calls here are based on TCRdb, not the publication. A total of 1.5 million to 2 million distinct CDR3 sequences appear in this sample, around half of them only once. Of the sample, approximately 2.1% is held by the ten largest clones.

Details on this clonotype: Its cognate antigen has yet to be identified. No base quality information exists; no much larger clone differs at one position.

The roughly 37 donors, aged about 6 to 95 years, were systemically healthy Caucasian individuals from Russia. Each donor gave about 9.7 milliliters of peripheral blood, drawn into EDTA-treated Vacutainer tubes. Ficoll-Paque density-gradient centrifugation was used to isolate PBMCs, with at least 6.5 million per sample. Trizol reagent was used to extract total RNA from the PBMCs, yielding at least 6 micrograms per sample. The percentages of naive CD45RAhigh/CD27high T cells were determined by flow cytometry on a PBMC aliquot from every donor. Sequencing used blood. The rearrangement combines TRBV6-5 with TRBJ2-3; the D gene identity is not certain. The TCR originated in a woman aged 40 to 50 in good health. This receptor carries the CDR3 CASRPGLITTDTQYF. The DNA sequence is as follows: TGTGCCAGCAGGCCCGGATTAATTACCACAGATACGCAGTATTTT.